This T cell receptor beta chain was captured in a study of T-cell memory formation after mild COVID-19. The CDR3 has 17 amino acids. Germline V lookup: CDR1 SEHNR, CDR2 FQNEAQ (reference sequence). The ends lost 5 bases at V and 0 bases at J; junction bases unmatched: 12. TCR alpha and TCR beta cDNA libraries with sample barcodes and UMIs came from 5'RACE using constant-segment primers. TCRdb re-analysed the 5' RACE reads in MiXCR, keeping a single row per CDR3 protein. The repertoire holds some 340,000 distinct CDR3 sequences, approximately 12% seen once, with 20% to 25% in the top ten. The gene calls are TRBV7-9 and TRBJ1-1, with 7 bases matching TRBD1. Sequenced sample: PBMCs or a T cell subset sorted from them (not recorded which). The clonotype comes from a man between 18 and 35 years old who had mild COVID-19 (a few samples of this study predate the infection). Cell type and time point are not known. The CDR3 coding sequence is TGTGCCAGCAGCACCCTCCCCCAGGGGGTAATGAACACTGAAGCTTTCTTT. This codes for CASSTLPQGVMNTEAFF. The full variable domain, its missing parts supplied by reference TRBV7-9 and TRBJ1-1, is DTGVSQNPRHKITKRGQNVTFRCDPISEHNRLYWYRQTLGQGPEFLTYFQNEAQLEKSRLLSDRFSAERPKGSFSTLEIQRTEQGDSAMYLCASSTLPQGVMNTEAFFGQGTRLTVV.